One and the same sample provided the 27 T cell receptor beta chains below, sequenced in a study of T cells in Graves' hyperthyroidism and ophthalmopathy. There were TCR beta CDR3 regions amplified from RNA transcripts. First-round RT-PCR targeting the TCR CDR3 was performed with the HTBI primer set. Each CDR3 protein is one row after TCRdb ran MiXCR on the multiplex PCR reads. Of approximately 510,000 distinct CDR3 sequences listed, 46% are singletons. What was sequenced was peripheral blood or thyroid tissue (not recorded which). The source of these receptors is an adult woman with Graves' disease, either hyperthyroidism or ophthalmopathy (not recorded which).

This clonotype was seen only a few times. V is TRBV2 and J is TRBJ1-6; D may be TRBD1 (6 bases). Between the trimmed V and J ends, which lost 8 bases and 9 bases, there was a span of 20 bases. The length of the CDR3 is 15 residues. From germline, CDR1 is SNHLY and CDR2 FYNNEI. The CDR3 protein is CASLQSTGGGSPLHF. CDR3 bases: TGTGCCAGCCTACAATCGACGGGGGGCGGTTCACCCCTCCACTTT.

This clonotype occurred a few times. This chain connects TRBV10-3 to TRBJ1-4; no firm D call. CDR3 length equals 13 residues. Germline CDR1 ENHRY, CDR2 SYGVKD. V dropped 2 bases and J dropped 8 bases, with 9 bases sitting between them. CDR3 DNA: TGTGCCATCAGTGAGCCCGGTCGCGAAAAACTGTTTTTT. Residues: CAISEPGREKLFF.

The table lists this clonotype with a few counts. The chain carries TRBV24-1 and TRBJ2-5; no reliable D call. The CDR3 is made up of 15 amino acids. Germline CDR1 and CDR2: KGHDR and SFDVKD. With 4 bases removed from V and 4 bases from J, the gap between germline ends came to 15 bases. Here the CDR3 reads CATSDPSGTGETQYF. CDR3 nucleotide sequence: TGTGCCACCAGTGACCCCTCCGGAACTGGAGAGACCCAGTACTTC.

V and J are TRBV29-1 and TRBJ1-5; 8 nucleotides agree with TRBD1. J was trimmed by 4 bases and V by 2 bases; bases with no gene match: 13. Germline CDR1 reads SQVTM; CDR2 reads ANQGSEA. This CDR3 has 17 residues. The CDR3 reads CSVERVDRAGGNQPQHF. CDR3 in DNA: TGCAGCGTTGAAAGAGTGGACAGGGCCGGGGGAAATCAGCCCCAGCATTTT.

The V gene is TRBV20-1, the J gene TRBJ1-3; the D is unclear. V was shortened by 6 bases and J by 0 bases, with 9 bases between the two germline ends. This CDR3 has 13 amino acids. Germline CDR1 is DFQATT and CDR2 is SNEGSKA (reference sequence). The chain's CDR3 is CSARTLSGNTIYF. The CDR3 nucleotides read TGCAGTGCCCGGACTCTCTCTGGAAACACCATATATTTT.

The chain links TRBV29-1 to TRBJ1-1; 8 bases match TRBD1. Germline CDR1 SQVTM, CDR2 ANQGSEA. Trimming at V came to 5 bases and at J to 5 bases, leaving 7 bases not matched to a gene. The CDR3 spans 13 residues. DNA for the CDR3: TGCAGCGTTTTGACAGGGGATGGGACTGAAGCTTTCTTT. Protein product: CSVLTGDGTEAFF. The variable domain in full, completed from reference TRBV29-1 and TRBJ1-1, reads SAVISQKPSRDICQRGTSLTIQCQVDSQVTMMFWYRQQPGQSLTLIATANQGSEATYESGFVIDKFPISRPNLTFSTLTVSNMSPEDSSIYLCSVLTGDGTEAFFGQGTRLTVV.

Only one count was recorded for this clonotype. The rearrangement joins TRBV5-1 to TRBJ1-2; 9 bases line up with TRBD1. The CDR3 consists of 14 residues. Germline CDR1 is SGHRS and CDR2 is YFSETQ. Losses at the gene ends were 0 bases for V and 7 bases for J; bases not matched to a gene: 4. In DNA, the CDR3 is TGCGCCAGCAGCTTGGGGACAGGGGAGGTTGGCTACACCTTC. It codes for CASSLGTGEVGYTF.

The chain carries TRBV6-1 and TRBJ2-7; 7 bases fit TRBD1. The CDR3 has 14 amino acids. CDR1 is MNHNS and CDR2 is SASEGT in the germline V gene. V dropped 6 bases and J dropped 4; count of bases not matched to a gene: 9. The CDR3 region is CASRVGTELYEQYF. The CDR3 DNA reads as TGTGCCAGCAGGGTCGGGACAGAACTTTACGAGCAGTACTTC.

This clonotype was detected ten times or more. This chain links TRBV6-2 or TRBV6-3 with TRBJ1-1; 8 positions match TRBD1. This CDR3 spans 13 amino acids. Germline CDR1 and CDR2: MNHEY and SVGEGT. After removal of 6 bases from V and 7 bases from J, the junction contained 7 bases not matched to a gene. CDR3 DNA: TGTGCCAGCAGACACCGAACAGGGGGTGAAGCTTTCTTT. It encodes CASRHRTGGEAFF.

As for this clonotype: Germline and junction disagree at one end, which may indicate a read error. The chain recombines TRBV7-9 with TRBJ1-2; no clear D. Germline V gene lookup returns CDR1 SEHNR and CDR2 FQNEAQ (reference sequence). The CDR3 has 15 residues. The CDR3 nucleotides read TGCGCCAGCAGCCAAAGGGATTCGTGGTGGTATGGCTACACCTTC. This gives the protein CASSQRDSWWYGYTF.

There are a few counts of this clonotype. The rearrangement uses TRBV7-9 and TRBJ2-7, with D maybe TRBD2 (5 bases). V was clipped by 5 bases and J by 12 bases, with 26 bases between them. The CDR3 length is 15 residues. CDR1 is SEHNR and CDR2 is FQNEAQ in the germline V gene (reference sequence). In nucleotides, the CDR3 is TGTGCCAGCAGCCTGCTACCCGAGACCTACGAAGAGGGGTACTTC. This translates into CASSLLPETYEEGYF.

This clonotype was seen more than once but under ten times. The chain couples TRBV6-4 to TRBJ2-7; perhaps TRBD2 as D (5 bases). The CDR3 spans 9 residues. The germline gives CDR1 MRHNA, CDR2 SNTAGT. Trimming left V 11 bases short and J 7 bases short, with 9 bases between. The CDR3 DNA follows: TGTGCCCAGACGGGAGAGCAGTACTTC. Translated, it gives CAQTGEQYF.

The rearrangement links TRBV24-1 to TRBJ2-5, with 8 bases identical to TRBD1. CDR3 length: 14 amino acids. Germline loops: CDR1 KGHDR, CDR2 SFDVKD. The CDR3 nucleotides are TGTGCTAGAGCAGGACAGGGAAGGGCAGAGACCCAGTACTTC. Residues: CARAGQGRAETQYF.

This rearrangement joins TRBV11-2 to TRBJ1-1; no definite D call. Germline-derived CDR1 and CDR2 are SGHAT and FQNNGV. The CDR3 covers 15 residues. V lost 9 bases and J lost 3, with 20 bases in between. This CDR3 is CASKTMEVIDTEAFF. DNA of the CDR3: TGTGCCAGTAAAACTATGGAGGTGATCGACACTGAAGCTTTCTTT.

In this sample, this clonotype turned up many times. The chain couples TRBV7-9 to TRBJ2-5; 10 bases fit TRBD1. This CDR3 has 15 amino acids. With 0 bases clipped from V and 5 bases from J, the junction kept 3 bases outside the gene matches. The germline V gene encodes CDR1 SEHNR and CDR2 FQNEAQ (reference sequence). The CDR3 bases are TGTGCCAGCAGCTTAGCGACAGGGGGCTGGGAGACCCAGTACTTC. This gives the protein CASSLATGGWETQYF.

This clonotype has a handful of counts. Here the CDR3 reads CAIGTLAGGGTDTQYF. Here the CDR3 DNA reads TGTGCCATCGGAACACTAGCGGGAGGTGGGACAGATACGCAGTATTTT. V and J are TRBV10-3 and TRBJ2-3; TRBD2 matches at 12 bases. Germline V lookup: CDR1 ENHRY, CDR2 SYGVKD. The CDR3 has 16 amino acids. After removal of 8 bases from V and 3 bases from J, the junction contained 9 bases not matched to a gene.

In this sample, this clonotype turned up many times. The chain carries TRBV6-6 and TRBJ2-5; no clear D gene. V lost 10 bases and J lost 2, with 8 bases in between. Germline CDR1 and CDR2: MNHNY and SVGAGI (reference sequence). The length of the CDR3 is 11 residues. CDR3 DNA: TGTGCCACGCAACAGCAAGAGACCCAGTACTTC. Its translation: CATQQQETQYF.

The sample holds one count of this clonotype. V and J are TRBV7-2 and TRBJ1-3; perhaps TRBD1 as D (5 bases). CDR1 SGHTA and CDR2 FQGNSA come from the germline V gene. The CDR3 runs to 12 residues. This CDR3 reads CASARAGNTIYF. The CDR3 nucleotides are TGTGCTAGCGCCAGGGCTGGAAACACCATATATTTT. The full variable domain, completed using reference TRBV7-2 and TRBJ1-3, is GAGVSQSPSNKVTEKGKDVELRCDPISGHTALYWYRQSLGQGLEFLIYFQGNSAPDKSGLPSDRFSAERTGGSVSTLTIQRTQQEDSAVYLCASARAGNTIYFGEGSWLTVV.

This clonotype was found a few times. This chain uses TRBV15 with TRBJ1-1, with D hard to call. The CDR3 has 14 amino acids. The V end lost 3 bases, the J end lost 1 base, and 9 bases lay between the germline ends. Germline V gives CDR1 LNHNV, CDR2 YYDKDF (reference sequence). In DNA form, the CDR3 reads TGTGCCACCAGCAGTGCTGAGGGGAACACTGAAGCTTTCTTT. Translated: CATSSAEGNTEAFF. Full variable domain (rest looked up from reference TRBV15 and TRBJ1-1): DAMVIQNPRYQVTQFGKPVTLSCSQTLNHNVMYWYQQKSSQAPKLLFHYYDKDFNNEADTPDNFQSRRPNTSFCFLDIRSPGLGDTAMYLCATSSAEGNTEAFFGQGTRLTVV.

V and J are TRBV20-1 and TRBJ2-7; D is possibly TRBD2 (5 bases). Looked up from germline, CDR1 is DFQATT and CDR2 is SNEGSKA (reference sequence). This CDR3 is 14 amino acids long. Trimming stripped 4 bases from V and 2 bases from J, with 15 bases between. This chain's CDR3 is CSANTGKAAYEQYF. In nucleotides, the CDR3 is TGCAGTGCTAATACCGGGAAAGCGGCCTACGAGCAGTACTTC.

V gene TRBV7-2 combines with J gene TRBJ2-7, with 8 bases lining up with TRBD1. CDR3 size: 14 residues. The germline gives CDR1 SGHTA, CDR2 FQGNSA. The V segment lost 5 bases and the J segment 2 bases; nucleotides outside the gene matches: 5. The chain's CDR3 is CASSARTGPYEQYF. The CDR3 nucleotides are TGTGCCAGCAGCGCACGGACAGGGCCCTACGAGCAGTACTTC.

This clonotype was picked up many times. The chain employs TRBV9 and TRBJ1-1; 9 bases line up with TRBD1. This CDR3 spans 15 amino acids. The J segment lost 6 bases and the V segment lost 3 bases, leaving 9 bases of the junction unmatched. CDR1 is SGDLS and CDR2 is YYNGEE in the germline V gene. The CDR3 sequence is CASSASHRGRSEAFF. CDR3 sequence (DNA): TGTGCCAGCAGCGCAAGTCACAGGGGGCGTTCTGAAGCTTTCTTT.

The V call is TRBV10-3, the J call TRBJ2-5; D gene unclear. Trimming took 10 bases from V and 5 from J, leaving 26 bases between them. The germline gives CDR1 ENHRY, CDR2 SYGVKD. The CDR3 has 16 amino acids. This CDR3 is CASSSAGGLFWETQYF. The CDR3 bases are TGTGCCAGCAGCTCAGCTGGCGGCCTCTTTTGGGAGACCCAGTACTTC.

In this sample, this clonotype turned up once. The V gene is TRBV7-7, the J gene TRBJ2-5; 8 bases are shared with TRBD1. The CDR3 runs to 16 residues. V was pared by 5 bases and J by 4 bases, with 12 bases of the junction left unmatched. Germline V gives CDR1 SSHAT, CDR2 FNYEAQ (reference sequence). The DNA for the CDR3 is TGTGCCAGCAGCCTTAGTATGGGACAGGTTGGAGAGACCCAGTACTTC. The encoded protein is CASSLSMGQVGETQYF.

The CDR3 nucleotides are TGCAGTGCTAGAGTCAGGGGTGAAGCTTTCTTT. It translates to CSARVRGEAFF. The chain combines TRBV20-1 with TRBJ1-1; possible D gene TRBD1, 6 bases. The CDR3 has 11 residues. V gave up 1 base and J gave up 7 bases, with 7 bases separating them. CDR1 is DFQATT, CDR2 SNEGSKA, per germline (reference sequence).

This clonotype counts as medium-sized. The V call is TRBV10-2, the J call TRBJ1-2, with D maybe TRBD1 (6 bases). Germline CDR1 and CDR2: WSHSY and SAAADI. The germline V and J ends were trimmed by 2 bases and 2 bases, with 15 bases remaining between them. This CDR3 region has 16 residues. This CDR3 reads CASSEPDSLLNYGYTF. The CDR3 DNA follows: TGCGCCAGCAGTGAGCCGGACAGTCTTTTAAACTATGGCTACACCTTC.

The chain has TRBV5-6 and TRBJ2-7; D gene uncertain. This CDR3 is built from 14 residues. Germline V gene lookup returns CDR1 SGHDT and CDR2 YYEEEE. V lost 2 bases, J lost 5 bases, and 14 bases lay in between. CDR3 amino acids: CASSFPSDGDEQYF. The CDR3 coding sequence is TGTGCCAGCAGCTTCCCTTCGGATGGGGACGAGCAGTACTTC.